This TCR beta chain was sequenced during a study of blood T cell repertoires in COVID-19. Study in general: Whether acute or convalescent, the COVID-19 samples came from the United States, Italy and Spain.

From germline, CDR1 is SGHDT and CDR2 YYEEEE. Unmatched junction bases numbered 7, after V lost 2 bases and J lost 2 bases. The CDR3 totals 16 residues. Across 24 US areas, participants ranged in age from about 18 to 89 years. This clone was counted a single time. TCRdb's copy holds only in-frame clones and misses some; the assay was immunoSEQ multiplex PCR. The sample shows fewer than 200,000 clones, around 73% of them seen only once. This sequence was found in a woman in her forties or fifties who had recovered from COVID-19. The rearrangement links TRBV5-6 to TRBJ1-1; 9 bases are a match to TRBD1. The sequenced sample consisted of PBMCs or T cells enriched from blood (not recorded which). The CDR3 is CASSFTGGPHNTEAFF. CDR3 nucleotide sequence: TGTGCCAGCAGCTTCACAGGGGGCCCACATAACACTGAAGCTTTCTTT.